One sample yielded the 4 T cell receptor beta chains listed below, sequenced in a study of naive and memory T cell subsets. Amplification of ligated cDNA took four PCR rounds with SP2 and nested alpha and beta constant primers. TCRdb recomputed calls from the UMI-ligation and nested PCR reads with MiXCR, one row per CDR3 protein. The sample includes more than 25,000 distinct CDR3 sequences, about 5.2% of them seen just once. A UMI-containing oligonucleotide was joined by 3' ligation to the TCR cDNA template. Material: blood. All receptors come from an adult in good health.

The V call is TRBV19, the J call TRBJ2-7; 7 nucleotides align to TRBD1. The CDR3 length is 16 residues. Germline-derived CDR1 and CDR2 are LNHDA and SQIVND (reference sequence). J lost 10 bases, V lost 5 bases, and 20 bases had no gene match. The CDR3, as DNA: TGTGCCAGTAGTTCACCAAAACAGGGGAGACCTACGAATCAGTACTTC. It encodes CASSSPKQGRPTNQYF.

This clonotype showed up many times. The chain uses TRBV5-5 and TRBJ2-5, with D possibly matching TRBD1 (5 bases). Per the germline V gene, CDR1 is SGHKS and CDR2 is YYEKEE (reference sequence). The V end was cut by 2 bases, the J end by 3 bases, with 11 bases between. The length of the CDR3 is 14 residues. CDR3 nucleotide sequence: TGTGCCAGCAGCTTAACCCCCAGGGAAGAGACCCAGTACTTC. Protein sequence: CASSLTPREETQYF. Combining the CDR3 with reference TRBV5-5 and TRBJ2-5 gives the whole variable domain DAGVTQSPTHLIKTRGQQVTLRCSPISGHKSVSWYQQVLGQGPQFIFQYYEKEERGRGNFPDRFSARQFPNYSSELNVNALLLGDSALYLCASSLTPREETQYFGPGTRLLVL.

This clonotype was picked up many times. This chain uses TRBV2 with TRBJ1-6; no firm D call. This CDR3 contains 15 residues. Germline V lookup: CDR1 SNHLY, CDR2 FYNNEI. V lost 4 bases, J lost 5 bases, and 12 bases lay in between. Here the CDR3 DNA reads TGTGCCAGCAGTGTCTCGTCCCCTAATAATTCACCCCTCCACTTT. It yields the protein CASSVSSPNNSPLHF.

In its sample, this clonotype was seen many times. Compared with germline, one end of the junction differs, possibly owing to a read error. V usage is TRBV7-2 and J usage is TRBJ2-1; D unresolved. Germline V lookup: CDR1 SGHTA, CDR2 FQGNSA. The CDR3 contains 14 residues. DNA for the CDR3: TGTGCCAGCAGCTTAGGCCTCCCCCCGGACGAGCTGTTCTTC. This translates into CASSLGLPPDELFF.